This TCR beta chain is drawn from a study of graft-versus-host responses after intestinal transplantation. Study at large: Multivisceral, liver-intestinal, or isolated intestinal transplants were received by the recipients. Uniformly, recipients were administered anti-thymocyte globulin induction with subsequent tacrolimus and steroids for about 3 years. Study-wide findings and caveats: Recipient marrow showed GvH clones, some seen first in ileum or blood. The study associated peak circulating GvH clone levels with early post-transplant HvG declines.

On this clone itself: Its antigen remains unknown.

The CDR3 is 11 residues long. The germline V gene encodes CDR1 MNHNS and CDR2 SASEGT. V shed 9 bases and J shed 6 bases, with 11 bases lying between them. The assay was immunoSEQ multiplex PCR, and TCRdb's table has in-frame clones only and misses some. The data hold over 65,000 clones, with approximately 89% observed a single time. The sequence derives from a human donor who was the organ donor for an intestinal transplant. This chain uses TRBV6-1 with TRBJ1-2, with D unresolved. This specimen was unstimulated CD8+ T cells sorted from spleen or lymph node cells, taken before transplant. Here the CDR3 reads CASRSVDGYTF. The CDR3 DNA follows: TGTGCCAGTCGTAGTGTCGATGGCTACACCTTC.